This T cell receptor (beta chain) was documented in a study of blood T cell repertoires in COVID-19. Sequencing was performed with immunoSEQ multiplex PCR; in TCRdb, only in-frame clones are kept and a portion is missing. This table holds 220,000 or so clones, 84% found once. The age range of participants was 18 to 89 years, with residence in some 25 US areas. In assigning cohorts, the study relied on participant-reported clinical history. Sequencing used PBMCs or T cells enriched from blood (not recorded which). This receptor was identified in a middle-aged woman who had recovered from COVID-19.

The CDR3, as DNA: TGTGCCACCAGCGCCCTGGGAGGATTAATCCAGGAGCAGTTCTTC. Its protein is CATSALGGLIQEQFF. The genes are TRBV15 and TRBJ2-1, with D tentatively TRBD2 (6 bases). Germline values: CDR1 LNHNV, CDR2 YYDKDF (reference sequence). The CDR3 is 15 residues long. Trimming left V 5 bases short and J 10 bases short, with 21 bases between.